A single count supports the clone carrying this T cell receptor beta chain. Original processing methods: With immunoSEQ giving junction-only sequences and no quality scores, filtering differed. Assay used: immunoSEQ multiplex PCR; TCRdb lists only in-frame clones, some missing. Clone size and the V and J calls come from that table; the DNA yielded D and trimming. In the table there are approximately 640,000 clones, 90% of which are singletons. This sample stems from a study of shared clonotypes between healthy human individuals. V dropped 4 bases and J dropped 7; count of bases not matched to a gene: 6. CDR3 length: 13 residues. Germline V gene sequence: CDR1 SGDLS, CDR2 YYNGEE.

The TCR comes from a man aged 18 to 29 in good health. Some clones in this sample may be carry-over from other donors' samples. Sequenced input: memory CD8+ T cells from PBMCs. Subset noted: CD45RO+ cells pooled with CCR7-negative TemRA cells. V usage is TRBV9 and J usage is TRBJ1-1, with 8 bases matching TRBD1. As DNA, the CDR3 is TGTGCCAGCAGCCAGGGGGCGCGGAATGAAGCTTTCTTT. This encodes CASSQGARNEAFF.